This T cell receptor beta chain was identified in a study of T cells in localized non-small cell lung cancer. Data came from immunoSEQ multiplex PCR; TCRdb stores just in-frame clones and leaves some out. The sample lists approximately 2,500 clones, 23% occurring once. This CDR3 has 16 residues. Germline lookup yields CDR1 KGHSH and CDR2 LQKENI. J was trimmed by 7 bases and V by 0 bases; bases with no gene match: 3. The gene calls are TRBV18 and TRBJ1-6; 10 bases map to TRBD1. Sequencing used lung tumor tissue, obtained before any cancer treatment. This clonotype originated in a female donor at least 60 years old with stage I lung adenocarcinoma. CDR3 nucleotides: TGTGCCAGCTCACCACCACGGGGACAGGGGAATTCACCCCTCCACTTT. It specifies CASSPPRGQGNSPLHF.